What follows describes a single T cell receptor beta chain. Researchers sorted participants into cohorts using their self-reported clinical history. People in the exposed group encountered a COVID-19 case within 2 weeks before entering the study. The sample comes from a study of blood T cell repertoires in COVID-19. The wider study: Sample material is recorded as cDNA or gDNA derived from T cells, B-cell-depleted T cells, or PBMCs.

V lost 1 base and J lost 0, with 18 bases in between. The CDR3 is 19 residues long. The germline CDR1 and CDR2 sequences are MNHEY and SMNVEV (reference sequence). In the study's own analysis: The authors estimated nucleated cell counts from reference gene primer amplification. The table came from immunoSEQ multiplex PCR; TCRdb's copy has only in-frame clones and leaves some out. The DNA gave D and trimming, while V, J and clone size come from that table. The sample records 250,000 or so clones, around 83% being singletons. This receptor was obtained from a woman between 45 and 65 years old who had been exposed to COVID-19. Sequencing was done on a sample of PBMCs or T cells enriched from blood (not recorded which). The chain carries TRBV27 and TRBJ2-2; D possibly corresponds to TRBD2 (5 bases). The CDR3: CASSLWRQKLVTNTGELFF. The CDR3 coding sequence is TGTGCCAGCAGTTTATGGCGGCAGAAACTAGTTACGAACACCGGGGAGCTGTTTTTT.